One and the same sample provided the 12 T cell receptor beta chains below, sequenced in a study of shared clonotypes between healthy human individuals. Profiled with immunoSEQ multiplex PCR; TCRdb holds only in-frame clones, not every one. The top ten clones hold 1.8% of a sample with 640,000 or so clones, 72% of them seen once. Material for sequencing was memory CD4+ T cells sorted from blood. Documented subset: CD45RA-negative fraction. The receptors stem from a woman in her twenties or thirties in good health.

This chain uses TRBV4-2 with TRBJ2-7; D might be TRBD2 (5 bases). The CDR3 spans 17 residues. V was pared by 0 bases and J by 2 bases, with 17 bases between. CDR1 and CDR2 (germline): LGHNA, YNFKEQ. This CDR3 is CASSQDNPSSGTYEQYF. Written as DNA, the CDR3 is TGTGCCAGCAGCCAAGACAATCCGTCGAGCGGCACCTACGAGCAGTACTTC.

This sequence joins TRBV11-2 and TRBJ2-1; 9 bases fit TRBD2. Germline CDR1 SGHAT, CDR2 FQNNGV. The J segment lost 1 base and the V segment lost 6 bases, leaving 4 bases of the junction unmatched. The CDR3 has 15 amino acids. The CDR3 bases are TGTGCCAGCAGGGATAGCGGGAGTTCCTACAATGAGCAGTTCTTC. This gives the protein CASRDSGSSYNEQFF.

This chain joins TRBV7-8 and TRBJ2-7; 11 nucleotides align to TRBD2. The CDR3 covers 16 residues. Germline V gene data show CDR1 as SGHVS and CDR2 as FQNEAQ. V shed 3 bases and J 4 bases; nucleotides not matched to a gene: 8. The CDR3 is CASSFGTSGASYEQYF. The CDR3 DNA sequence: TGTGCCAGCAGCTTTGGGACTAGCGGAGCTTCTTACGAGCAGTACTTC.

This chain uses TRBV7-9 with TRBJ1-5, with D perhaps matching TRBD1 (5 bases). Germline CDR1 is SEHNR and CDR2 is FQNEAQ (reference sequence). The CDR3 loop spans 14 amino acids. Trimming stripped 4 bases from V and 4 bases from J, with 11 bases between. CDR3 residues: CASSSRQSNQPQHF. The CDR3, as DNA: TGTGCCAGCAGCTCTAGACAGTCTAATCAGCCCCAGCATTTT.

The chain is built from TRBV5-1 and TRBJ2-2; D remains ambiguous. The CDR3 is 13 residues long. V was pared by 1 base and J by 6 bases, with 7 bases between. Per the germline V gene, CDR1 is SGHRS and CDR2 is YFSETQ. In DNA form, the CDR3 reads TGCGCCAGCAGCTTGAAGGGCCCCGGGGAGCTGTTTTTT. This sequence encodes CASSLKGPGELFF.

V is TRBV19 and J is TRBJ2-3; D possibly matches TRBD1 or TRBD2 (5 bases each). Trimming shortened V by 3 bases and J by 9 bases, and 16 bases separated the two germline ends. There are 14 residues in the CDR3. CDR1 and CDR2 (germline): LNHDA, SQIVND (reference sequence). This CDR3 reads CASSIAGSGDTQYF. The CDR3 nucleotides read TGTGCCAGTAGTATCGCCGGGTCTGGGGACACGCAGTATTTT.

The chain is built from TRBV27 and TRBJ2-3; D is unresolved. Germline CDR1 and CDR2: MNHEY and SMNVEV (reference sequence). Deletions cut 6 bases from V and 1 base from J, with 11 bases between. The CDR3 loop spans 14 amino acids. As DNA, the CDR3 is TGTGCCAGCAGGTCCCTCGGTGGCACAGATACGCAGTATTTT. It translates to CASRSLGGTDTQYF.

In its sample, this clone was seen once. This chain uses TRBV25-1 with TRBJ2-7; perhaps D is TRBD1 or TRBD2 (5 bases each). Trimming took 1 base from V and 3 from J, leaving 16 bases between them. The CDR3 consists of 16 residues. Germline CDR1 is MGHDK and CDR2 is SYGVNS. The CDR3 DNA sequence: TGTGCCAGCAGTGAATCCCGGGGCGGCAGTTACTACGAGCAGTACTTC. Its protein product is CASSESRGGSYYEQYF.

This rearrangement joins TRBV15 to TRBJ2-5, with a possible D match to TRBD2 (5 bases). The CDR3 spans 15 residues. Deletions cut 0 bases from V and 5 bases from J, with 13 bases between. CDR1 is LNHNV and CDR2 is YYDKDF in the germline V gene (reference sequence). CDR3 in DNA: TGTGCCACCAGCAGAGAGGCTAGCTCGGGGGAGACCCAGTACTTC. The encoded protein is CATSREASSGETQYF.

Only one count was recorded for this clone. This chain joins TRBV27 and TRBJ2-3; tentative D call: TRBD1 (5 bases). V was pared by 3 bases and J by 3 bases, with 7 bases between. There are 13 residues in the CDR3. CDR1 and CDR2 (germline): MNHEY, SMNVEV (reference sequence). The chain's CDR3 is CASSFRQTDTQYF. DNA of the CDR3: TGTGCCAGCAGTTTCCGACAGACAGATACGCAGTATTTT.

The chain has TRBV5-4 and TRBJ1-5; no clear D. With 0 bases removed from V and 2 bases from J, the gap between germline ends came to 15 bases. Germline assignment: CDR1 SGHNT and CDR2 YYREEE (reference sequence). CDR3 length: 17 amino acids. The CDR3: CASSLAPGKVGNQPQHF. CDR3 nucleotides: TGTGCCAGCAGCTTGGCCCCGGGAAAGGTAGGCAATCAGCCCCAGCATTTT.

V is TRBV29-1 and J is TRBJ1-1; no clear D. The CDR3 is 15 residues long. Deletions cut 1 base from V and 1 base from J, with 13 bases between. Germline CDR1 reads SQVTM; CDR2 reads ANQGSEA. CDR3 in amino acids: CSVEGLAGANTEAFF. The CDR3 bases are TGCAGCGTTGAAGGGCTTGCGGGCGCGAACACTGAAGCTTTCTTT.